This record looks at one T cell receptor beta chain sequence and its context. These data originate in a study of blood T cell repertoires in COVID-19. In the study overall: In each case, the material was cDNA or gDNA derived from T cells, B-cell-depleted T cells, or PBMCs.

Some clones are missing from TCRdb's copy, which holds only in-frame ones; the method was immunoSEQ multiplex PCR. Among roughly 230,000 clones listed, about 86% were seen once. Source material: peripheral blood. The clonotype originates from a man aged 40-49 years with active or convalescent COVID-19.

The CDR3 DNA follows: TGTGCCATCAGTGAGTCAGTGGACAGGGGTTCCCCCGGGAAGCGGCCCCAGCATTTT. It translates to CAISESVDRGSPGKRPQHF. This chain joins TRBV10-3 and TRBJ1-5; 9 nucleotides agree with TRBD1. V shed 0 bases, J shed 9 bases, and the junction held 18 bases outside the gene matches. The CDR3 is 19 amino acids. Per the germline V gene, CDR1 is ENHRY and CDR2 is SYGVKD.